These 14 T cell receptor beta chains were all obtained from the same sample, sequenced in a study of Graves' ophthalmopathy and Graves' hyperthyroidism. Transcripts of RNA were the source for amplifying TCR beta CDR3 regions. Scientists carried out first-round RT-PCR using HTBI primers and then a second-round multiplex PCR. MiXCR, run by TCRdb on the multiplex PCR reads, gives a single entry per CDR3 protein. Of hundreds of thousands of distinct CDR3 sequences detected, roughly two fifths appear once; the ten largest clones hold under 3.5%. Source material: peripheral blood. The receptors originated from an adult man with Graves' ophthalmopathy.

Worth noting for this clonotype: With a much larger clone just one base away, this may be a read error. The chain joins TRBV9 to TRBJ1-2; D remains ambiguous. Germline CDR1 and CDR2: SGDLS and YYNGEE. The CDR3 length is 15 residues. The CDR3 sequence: CASSVVAGANYGYSF. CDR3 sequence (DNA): TGTGCCAGCAGCGTAGTCGCCGGAGCTAACTATGGCTACAGCTTC.

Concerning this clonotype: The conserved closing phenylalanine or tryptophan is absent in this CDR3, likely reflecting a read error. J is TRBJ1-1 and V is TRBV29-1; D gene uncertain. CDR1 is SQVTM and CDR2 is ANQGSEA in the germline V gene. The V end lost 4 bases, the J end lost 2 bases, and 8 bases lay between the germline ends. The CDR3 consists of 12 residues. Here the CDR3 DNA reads TGCAGCGTTGGGCAGACCAACACTGAAGCTTTCTTA. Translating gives CSVGQTNTEAFL.

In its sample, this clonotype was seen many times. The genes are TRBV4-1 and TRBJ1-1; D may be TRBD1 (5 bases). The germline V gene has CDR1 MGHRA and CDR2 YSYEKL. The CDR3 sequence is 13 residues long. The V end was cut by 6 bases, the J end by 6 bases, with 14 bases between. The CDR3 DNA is TGCGCCAGCAGTGGCGTGGGGGGAGCTGAAGCTTTCTTT. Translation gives CASSGVGGAEAFF.

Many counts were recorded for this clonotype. The CDR3 DNA reads TGCAGCGTTGAAGGGGGCTTGGAGACCCAGTACTTC. It specifies CSVEGGLETQYF. The V and J genes are TRBV29-1 and TRBJ2-5; perhaps TRBD1 as D (5 bases). This CDR3 region has 12 residues. The V end was cut by 1 base, the J end by 5 bases, with 8 bases between. The germline CDR1 and CDR2 sequences are SQVTM and ANQGSEA. The full variable domain, rest sourced from reference TRBV29-1 and TRBJ2-5, is SAVISQKPSRDICQRGTSLTIQCQVDSQVTMMFWYRQQPGQSLTLIATANQGSEATYESGFVIDKFPISRPNLTFSTLTVSNMSPEDSSIYLCSVEGGLETQYFGPGTRLLVL.

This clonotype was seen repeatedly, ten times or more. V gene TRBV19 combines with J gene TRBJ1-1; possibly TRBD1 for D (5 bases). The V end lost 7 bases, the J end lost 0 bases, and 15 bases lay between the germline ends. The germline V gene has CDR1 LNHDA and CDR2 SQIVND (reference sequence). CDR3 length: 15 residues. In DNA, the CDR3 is TGTGCCAGTACCGTAGGTAGGACAATGAACACTGAAGCTTTCTTT. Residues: CASTVGRTMNTEAFF.

CDR3 sequence: CSVWARGEKLFF. The CDR3 nucleotides are TGCAGCGTGTGGGCCAGGGGTGAAAAACTGTTTTTT. The chain joins TRBV29-1 to TRBJ1-4; a weak D match, TRBD1 (6 bases). This CDR3 contains 12 residues. V was pared by 6 bases and J by 7 bases, with 12 bases between. From germline, CDR1 is SQVTM and CDR2 ANQGSEA.

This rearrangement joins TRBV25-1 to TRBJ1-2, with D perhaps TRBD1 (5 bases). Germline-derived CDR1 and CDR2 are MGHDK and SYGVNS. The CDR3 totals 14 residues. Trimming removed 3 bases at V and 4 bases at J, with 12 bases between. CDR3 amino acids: CASSDGQGGYGYTF. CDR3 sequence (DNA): TGTGCCAGCAGTGATGGTCAGGGTGGCTATGGCTACACCTTC.

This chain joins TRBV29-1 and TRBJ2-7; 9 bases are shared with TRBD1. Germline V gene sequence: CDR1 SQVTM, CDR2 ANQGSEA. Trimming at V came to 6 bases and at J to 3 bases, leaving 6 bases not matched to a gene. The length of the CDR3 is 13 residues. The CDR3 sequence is CSVVGQGIYEQYF. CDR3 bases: TGCAGCGTGGTTGGACAGGGGATCTACGAGCAGTACTTC.

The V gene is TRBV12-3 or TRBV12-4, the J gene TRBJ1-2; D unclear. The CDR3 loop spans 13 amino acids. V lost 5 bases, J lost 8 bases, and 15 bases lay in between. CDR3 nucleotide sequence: TGTGCCAGCAGTCCGAATGTCCCCGGCGGCTACACCTTC. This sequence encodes CASSPNVPGGYTF.

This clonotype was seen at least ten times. The CDR3 sequence is CASSFQTGSGETQYF. DNA of the CDR3: TGCGCCAGCAGCTTCCAGACAGGGTCCGGGGAGACCCAGTACTTC. The chain employs TRBV5-1 and TRBJ2-5, with 7 positions matching TRBD1. V dropped 2 bases and J dropped 5; count of bases not matched to a gene: 9. Germline loops: CDR1 SGHRS, CDR2 YFSETQ. This CDR3 is built from 15 residues. Variable domain in full (rest from reference TRBV5-1 and TRBJ2-5): KAGVTQTPRYLIKTRGQQVTLSCSPISGHRSVSWYQQTPGQGLQFLFEYFSETQRNKGNFPGRFSGRQFSNSRSEMNVSTLELGDSALYLCASSFQTGSGETQYFGPGTRLLVL.

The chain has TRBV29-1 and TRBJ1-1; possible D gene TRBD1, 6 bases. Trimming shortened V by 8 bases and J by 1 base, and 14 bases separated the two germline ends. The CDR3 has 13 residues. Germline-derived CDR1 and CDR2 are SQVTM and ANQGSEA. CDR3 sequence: CSSFRTANTEAFF. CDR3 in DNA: TGCAGCAGCTTTAGGACAGCGAACACTGAAGCTTTCTTT. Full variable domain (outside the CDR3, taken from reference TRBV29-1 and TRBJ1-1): SAVISQKPSRDICQRGTSLTIQCQVDSQVTMMFWYRQQPGQSLTLIATANQGSEATYESGFVIDKFPISRPNLTFSTLTVSNMSPEDSSIYLCSSFRTANTEAFFGQGTRLTVV.

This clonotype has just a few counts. The CDR3 is CASSAQGAGYGYTF. CDR3 DNA sequence: TGTGCCAGTAGTGCACAGGGGGCCGGCTATGGCTACACCTTC. The chain employs TRBV19 and TRBJ1-2, with 9 bases fitting TRBD1. Trimming removed 5 bases from V and 4 bases from J; junction bases left unmatched: 5. CDR3 length: 14 amino acids. Germline CDR1 and CDR2: LNHDA and SQIVND (reference sequence).

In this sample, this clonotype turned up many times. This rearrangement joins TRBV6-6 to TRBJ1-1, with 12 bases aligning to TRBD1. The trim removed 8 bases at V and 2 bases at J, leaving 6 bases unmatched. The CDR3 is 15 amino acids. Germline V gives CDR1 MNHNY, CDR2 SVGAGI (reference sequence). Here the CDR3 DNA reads TGTGCCAGCTCGACGGGACAGGGGGCTAACACTGAAGCTTTCTTT. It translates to CASSTGQGANTEAFF.

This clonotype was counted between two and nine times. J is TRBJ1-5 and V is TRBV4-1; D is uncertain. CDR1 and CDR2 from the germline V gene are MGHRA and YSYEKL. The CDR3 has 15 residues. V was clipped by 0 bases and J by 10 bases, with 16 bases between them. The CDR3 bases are TGCGCCAGCAGCCAAGAGGGCGGTGACGGGAGTCCCCAGCATTTT. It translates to CASSQEGGDGSPQHF.